This is a list of T cell receptor beta chains from one sample in a study of shared clonotypes between healthy human individuals. Only in-frame clones appear in the TCRdb table, and some are missing; sequencing was by immunoSEQ multiplex PCR. The table includes approximately 2.4 million clones, approximately 96% detected once. The sequenced sample consisted of naive CD4+ T cells sorted from blood. These receptors came from a young man in good health. Each CDR3 is given without its conserved first and last residue. Not every row has a clone size; where given, it reads once, few, many or a size class.

few	TRBV30	TRBJ1-5	AWSRGAAQPQH
NA	TRBV5-4	TRBJ2-1	ASSIGAGRDEQF
NA	TRBV30	TRBJ1-2	AWSWSGRVNYGYT
NA	TRBV11-2	TRBJ2-1	ASSLSPLGADEQF
once	TRBV6-4	TRBJ1-1	ASSDSPGNTEAF
NA	TRBV10-3	TRBJ1-2	AISPRGGADYGYT
NA	TRBV28	TRBJ1-4	ASSRWDTPANEKLF
NA	TRBV6-1	TRBJ1-4	ASSEALPRAGWVNEKLF
NA	TRBV27	TRBJ2-7	ASSLASGITYEQY
NA	TRBV5-1	TRBJ2-5	ASSLDGQGLQETQY
NA	TRBV4-1	TRBJ2-2	ASSRTWTPMNTGELF
NA	TRBV5-1	TRBJ2-2	ASSLEGRELF
NA	TRBV6-6	TRBJ2-1	ASSYGSGDYNEQF
NA	TRBV13	TRBJ2-3	ASSLRTGDADTQY
NA	TRBV7-9	TRBJ2-3	ASSLDRGTDTQY
NA	TRBV30	TRBJ2-5	ACSQGETQY
NA	TRBV6-1	TRBJ1-5	ASSEGGFVTGNQPQH
NA	TRBV5-1	TRBJ1-1	ASSIQGVFNTEAF
NA	TRBV6-6	TRBJ1-1	ASRGQGDVTEAF
once	TRBV5-1	TRBJ2-7	ASSRAGYPDEQY
NA	TRBV2	TRBJ2-1	ASSELAGGLGEQF
NA	TRBV5-4	TRBJ2-3	ASSLGHDTDTQY
NA	TRBV9	TRBJ2-5	ASSVGASVDQETQY
NA	TRBV9	TRBJ2-1	ASSRLAGGGNEQF
few	TRBV5-1	TRBJ1-2	ASSDGTGSLLYGYT
NA	TRBV2	TRBJ1-6	ASSLNSYNSPLH
few	TRBV19	TRBJ2-7	ASSIRVSYEQY
NA	TRBV7-9	TRBJ1-1	ASSLGPGASINTEAF